This TCR beta chain was captured in a study of graft-versus-host responses after intestinal transplantation. Overall study results and limits: Analysis identified GvH clones in recipient marrow, with some appearing first in ileum or blood.

Measured with immunoSEQ multiplex PCR; TCRdb has only the in-frame clones, and not every one. The sample has approximately 25,000 clones, approximately 95% seen once. About this clone itself: What it binds is unknown.

Germline-derived CDR1 and CDR2 are LGHNT and FRNRAP. The CDR3 has 14 residues. Trimming removed 3 bases from V and 1 base from J, with 7 bases in between. The chain carries TRBV12-5 and TRBJ1-5, with a possible D match to TRBD1 (5 bases). Sequenced material: PBMCs, taken 18 days after transplant. The sequence was obtained from a human patient who received an intestinal transplant, so some T cells may come from the graft donor. CDR3 residues: CASGLEGSNQPQHF. The DNA of the CDR3 is TGTGCTAGTGGTTTAGAGGGGAGCAATCAGCCCCAGCATTTT.